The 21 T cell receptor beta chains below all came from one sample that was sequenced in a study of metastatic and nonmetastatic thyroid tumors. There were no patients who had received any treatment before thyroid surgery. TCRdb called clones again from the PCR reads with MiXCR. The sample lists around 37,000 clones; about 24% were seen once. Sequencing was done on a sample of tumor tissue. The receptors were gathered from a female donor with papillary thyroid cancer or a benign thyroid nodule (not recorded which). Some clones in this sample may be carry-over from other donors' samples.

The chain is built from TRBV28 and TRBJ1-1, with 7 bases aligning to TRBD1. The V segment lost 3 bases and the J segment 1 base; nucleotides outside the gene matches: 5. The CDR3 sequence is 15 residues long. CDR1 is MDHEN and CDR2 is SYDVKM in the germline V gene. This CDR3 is CASSFFRTGNTEAFF. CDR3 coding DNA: TGTGCCAGCAGTTTTTTCCGGACAGGGAACACTGAAGCTTTCTTT. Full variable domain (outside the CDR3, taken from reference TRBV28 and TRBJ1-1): DVKVTQSSRYLVKRTGEKVFLECVQDMDHENMFWYRQDPGLGLRLIYFSYDVKMKEKGDIPEGYSVSREKKERFSLILESASTNQTSMYLCASSFFRTGNTEAFFGQGTRLTVV.

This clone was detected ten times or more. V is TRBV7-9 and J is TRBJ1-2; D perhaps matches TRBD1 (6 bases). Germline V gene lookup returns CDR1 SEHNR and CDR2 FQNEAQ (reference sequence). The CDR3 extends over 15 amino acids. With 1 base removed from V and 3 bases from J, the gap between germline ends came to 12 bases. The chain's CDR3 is CASSLVGGADYGYTF. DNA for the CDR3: TGTGCCAGCAGCTTAGTCGGGGGCGCTGACTATGGCTACACCTTC.

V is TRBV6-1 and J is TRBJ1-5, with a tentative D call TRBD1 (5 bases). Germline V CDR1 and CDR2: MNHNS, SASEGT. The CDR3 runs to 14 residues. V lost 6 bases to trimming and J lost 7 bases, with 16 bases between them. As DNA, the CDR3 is TGTGCCAGCAGCCGGGGACCCTGGGGACAGCCCCAGCATTTT. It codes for CASSRGPWGQPQHF.

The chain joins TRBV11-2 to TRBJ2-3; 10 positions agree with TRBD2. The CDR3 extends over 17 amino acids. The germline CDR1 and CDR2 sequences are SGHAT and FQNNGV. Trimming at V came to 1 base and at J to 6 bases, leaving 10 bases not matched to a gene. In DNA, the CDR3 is TGTGCCAGCAGCTTAGGGAAAAGCGGGAGGGCCGGGGATACGCAGTATTTT. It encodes CASSLGKSGRAGDTQYF.

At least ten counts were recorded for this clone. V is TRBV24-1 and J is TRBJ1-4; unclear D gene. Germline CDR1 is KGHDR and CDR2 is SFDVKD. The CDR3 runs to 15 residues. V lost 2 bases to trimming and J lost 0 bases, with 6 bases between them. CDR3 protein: CATSDSHPTNEKLFF. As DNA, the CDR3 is TGTGCCACCAGTGATTCCCACCCAACTAATGAAAAACTGTTTTTT.

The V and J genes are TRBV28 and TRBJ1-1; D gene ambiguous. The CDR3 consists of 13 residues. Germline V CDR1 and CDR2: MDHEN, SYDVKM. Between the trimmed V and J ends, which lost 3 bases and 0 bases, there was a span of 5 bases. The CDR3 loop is CASSLGMNTEAFF. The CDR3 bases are TGTGCCAGCAGTTTGGGGATGAACACTGAAGCTTTCTTT.

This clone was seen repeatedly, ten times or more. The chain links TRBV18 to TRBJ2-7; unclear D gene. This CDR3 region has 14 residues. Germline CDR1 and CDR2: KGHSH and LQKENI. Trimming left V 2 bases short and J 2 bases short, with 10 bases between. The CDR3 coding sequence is TGTGCCAGCTCACCATCCGCAGGTACCTACGAGCAGTACTTC. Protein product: CASSPSAGTYEQYF.

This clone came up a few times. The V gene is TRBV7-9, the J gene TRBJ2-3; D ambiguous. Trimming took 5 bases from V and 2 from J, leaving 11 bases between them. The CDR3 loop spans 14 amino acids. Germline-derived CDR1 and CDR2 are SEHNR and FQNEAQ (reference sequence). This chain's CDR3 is CASSPVSNTDTQYF. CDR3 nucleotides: TGTGCCAGCAGCCCGGTCTCTAACACAGATACGCAGTATTTT.

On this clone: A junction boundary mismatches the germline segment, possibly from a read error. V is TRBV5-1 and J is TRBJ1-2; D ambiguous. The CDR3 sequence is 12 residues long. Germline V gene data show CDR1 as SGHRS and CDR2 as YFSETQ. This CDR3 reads CAISLVTYGYTF. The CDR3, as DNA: TGCGCCATCAGCTTGGTAACCTATGGCTACACCTTC.

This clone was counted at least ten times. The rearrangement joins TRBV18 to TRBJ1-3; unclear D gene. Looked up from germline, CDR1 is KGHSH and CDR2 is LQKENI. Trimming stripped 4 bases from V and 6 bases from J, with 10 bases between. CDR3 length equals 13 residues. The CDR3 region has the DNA TGTGCCAGCTCACAAGGGAGTGTAAACACCATATATTTT. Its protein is CASSQGSVNTIYF.

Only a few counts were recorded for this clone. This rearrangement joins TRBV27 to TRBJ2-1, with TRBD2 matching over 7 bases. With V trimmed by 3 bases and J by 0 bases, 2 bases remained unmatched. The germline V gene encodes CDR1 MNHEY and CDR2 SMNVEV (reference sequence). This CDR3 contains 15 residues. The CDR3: CASSFRGGSYNEQFF. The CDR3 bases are TGTGCCAGCAGTTTTCGCGGGGGCTCCTACAATGAGCAGTTCTTC.

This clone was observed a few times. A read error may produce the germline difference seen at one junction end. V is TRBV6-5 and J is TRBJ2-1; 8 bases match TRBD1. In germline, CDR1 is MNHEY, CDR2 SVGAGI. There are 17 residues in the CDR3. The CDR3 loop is CTSSYWGQVVSTDEQFF. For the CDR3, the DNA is TGTACCAGCAGTTACTGGGGACAGGTGGTGTCCACCGATGAGCAGTTCTTC.

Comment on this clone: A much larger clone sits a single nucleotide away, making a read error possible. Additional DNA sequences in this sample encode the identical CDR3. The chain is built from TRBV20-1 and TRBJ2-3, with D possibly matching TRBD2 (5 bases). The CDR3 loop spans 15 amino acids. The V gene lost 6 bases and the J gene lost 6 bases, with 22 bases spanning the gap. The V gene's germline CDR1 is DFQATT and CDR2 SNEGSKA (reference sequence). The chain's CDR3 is CSALLWVGEGDTQYF. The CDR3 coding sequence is TGCAGTGCGCTACTTTGGGTGGGTGAGGGCGATACGCAGTATTTT.

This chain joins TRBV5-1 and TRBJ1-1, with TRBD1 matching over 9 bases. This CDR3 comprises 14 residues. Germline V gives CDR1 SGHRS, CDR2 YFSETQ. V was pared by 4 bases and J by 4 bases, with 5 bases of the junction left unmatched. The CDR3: CASSQLTGGTEAFF. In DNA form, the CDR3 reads TGCGCCAGCAGCCAACTGACAGGGGGCACTGAAGCTTTCTTT.

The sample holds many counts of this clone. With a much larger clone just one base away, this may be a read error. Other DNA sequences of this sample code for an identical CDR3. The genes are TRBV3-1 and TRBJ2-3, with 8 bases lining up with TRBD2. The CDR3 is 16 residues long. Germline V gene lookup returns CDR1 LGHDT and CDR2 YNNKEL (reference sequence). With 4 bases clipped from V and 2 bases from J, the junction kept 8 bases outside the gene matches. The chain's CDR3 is CASSPLAGVPTDTQYF. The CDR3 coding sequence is TGTGCCAGCAGCCCCCTAGCGGGTGTCCCCACAGATACGCAGTATTTT.

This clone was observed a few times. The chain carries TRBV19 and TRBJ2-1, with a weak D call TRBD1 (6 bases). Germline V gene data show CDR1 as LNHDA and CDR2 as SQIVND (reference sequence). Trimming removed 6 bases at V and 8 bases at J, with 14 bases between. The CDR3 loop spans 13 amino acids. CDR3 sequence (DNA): TGTGCCAGTAGACCCCAGGGGCCTGATGAGCAGTTCTTC. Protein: CASRPQGPDEQFF.

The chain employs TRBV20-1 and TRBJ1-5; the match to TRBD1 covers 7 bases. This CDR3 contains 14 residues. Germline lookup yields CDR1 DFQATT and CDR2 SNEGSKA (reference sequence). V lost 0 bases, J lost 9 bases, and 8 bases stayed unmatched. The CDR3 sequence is CSARDTGVGGPQHF. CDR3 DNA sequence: TGCAGTGCTAGAGATACAGGGGTTGGAGGGCCCCAGCATTTT.

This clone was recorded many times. This CDR3 reads CSARDWRNYNEQFF. The DNA for the CDR3 is TGCAGTGCTAGAGACTGGAGAAACTACAATGAGCAGTTCTTC. The V call is TRBV20-1, the J call TRBJ2-1; D is unresolved. The CDR3 runs to 14 residues. The V end was cut by 0 bases, the J end by 3 bases, with 9 bases between. The germline gives CDR1 DFQATT, CDR2 SNEGSKA (reference sequence).

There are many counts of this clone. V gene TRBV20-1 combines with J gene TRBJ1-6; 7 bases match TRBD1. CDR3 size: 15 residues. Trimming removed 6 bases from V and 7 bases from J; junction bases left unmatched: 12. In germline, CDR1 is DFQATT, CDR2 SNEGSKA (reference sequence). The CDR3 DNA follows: TGCAGTGCGAAAGACAGGGCCAGCCTCAATTCACCCCTCCACTTT. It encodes CSAKDRASLNSPLHF.

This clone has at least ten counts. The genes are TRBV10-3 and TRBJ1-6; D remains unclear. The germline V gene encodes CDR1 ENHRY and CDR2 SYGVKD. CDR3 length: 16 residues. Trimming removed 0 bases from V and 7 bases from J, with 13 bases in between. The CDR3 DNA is TGTGCCATCAGTGAGTCAACGCCCGGGTGGAATTCACCCCTCCACTTT. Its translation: CAISESTPGWNSPLHF.

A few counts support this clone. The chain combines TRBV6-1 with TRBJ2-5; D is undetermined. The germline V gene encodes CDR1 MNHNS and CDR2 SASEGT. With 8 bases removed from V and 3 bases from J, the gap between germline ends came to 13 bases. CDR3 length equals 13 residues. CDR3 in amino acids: CASLSIPKETQYF. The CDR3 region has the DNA TGTGCCAGCCTTTCAATCCCCAAAGAGACCCAGTACTTC.